This record looks at one TCR beta chain sequence and its context. The entry originates in a study of cytomegalovirus exposure and HLA in healthy donors. This table comes from immunoSEQ multiplex PCR, and its TCRdb copy is limited to in-frame clones, with some not included. The sample shows about 190,000 clones, roughly 83% of them seen only once. The sample consisted of PBMCs. This TCR was recovered from a woman aged 18-29 years in good health and CMV-seronegative.

The chain's CDR3 is CASSLDRLQPQHF. The DNA for the CDR3 is TGTGCCAGCAGCTTGGACAGGCTTCAGCCCCAGCATTTT. The chain couples TRBV11-2 to TRBJ1-5, with 7 bases aligning to TRBD1. Germline trimming cut 3 bases from V and 6 bases from J; bases unmatched to any gene: 2. The germline V gene has CDR1 SGHAT and CDR2 FQNNGV. CDR3 length: 13 amino acids. The full variable domain, its missing parts supplied by reference TRBV11-2 and TRBJ1-5, is EAGVAQSPRYKIIEKRQSVAFWCNPISGHATLYWYQQILGQGPKLLIQFQNNGVVDDSQLPKDRFSAERLKGVDSTLKIQPAKLEDSAVYLCASSLDRLQPQHFGDGTRLSIL.